These 22 T cell receptor beta chains originate from one sample sequenced in a study of T-cell reconstitution after alpha-beta-depleted transplantation in children. Unique molecular identifiers featured in how the TCRbeta library was prepared. TCRdb reanalysed the PCR reads using MiXCR and keeps one entry per CDR3 protein. The table lists more than 400,000 distinct CDR3 sequences, about 40% of them singletons, with roughly a quarter in the top ten. This material consisted of PBMCs, taken before TCRalphabeta/CD19-depleted stem cell transplant. The source of these receptors is a girl aged 2-10 years with aplastic anemia, due to receive a stem cell transplant.

J is TRBJ2-7 and V is TRBV11-2; no clear D. The CDR3 contains 14 residues. In germline, CDR1 is SGHAT, CDR2 FQNNGV. Trimming shortened V by 0 bases and J by 7 bases, and 13 bases separated the two germline ends. The CDR3: CASSLEGLLREQYF. The CDR3 bases are TGTGCCAGCAGCTTAGAGGGGTTACTACGGGAGCAGTACTTC.

The chain has TRBV10-3 and TRBJ1-2; D is unclear. The CDR3 is made up of 14 amino acids. Trimming removed 6 bases from V and 5 bases from J, with 16 bases in between. Germline assignment: CDR1 ENHRY and CDR2 SYGVKD. The CDR3 nucleotides are TGTGCCATCAGGCATACAGTTGGGGAATATGGCTACACCTTC. It specifies CAIRHTVGEYGYTF.

This rearrangement joins TRBV6-1 to TRBJ2-5, with 8 bases aligning to TRBD2. CDR1 MNHNS and CDR2 SASEGT come from the germline V gene. CDR3 length: 15 residues. V lost 4 bases, J lost 2 bases, and 6 bases stayed unmatched. The CDR3 here is CASSGEVAGQETQYF. CDR3 nucleotides: TGTGCCAGCAGTGGCGAGGTAGCGGGGCAAGAGACCCAGTACTTC.

V and J are TRBV29-1 and TRBJ1-1; D is perhaps TRBD1 (6 bases). CDR3 size: 11 residues. V gave up 5 bases and J gave up 3 bases, with 7 bases separating them. Per germline, CDR1 SQVTM and CDR2 ANQGSEA. Written as DNA, the CDR3 is TGCAGCGTTTCAGGGGACACTGAAGCTTTCTTT. This encodes CSVSGDTEAFF.

This clonotype was seen ten or more times. This chain links TRBV7-9 with TRBJ2-1; 11 bases line up with TRBD1. CDR1 and CDR2 from the germline V gene are SEHNR and FQNEAQ (reference sequence). The ends lost 4 bases at V and 7 bases at J; junction bases unmatched: 6. The CDR3 runs 15 residues. The CDR3 DNA sequence: TGTGCCAGCAGCTCCCCGGGACAGGGGGTGAATGAGCAGTTCTTC. Protein product: CASSSPGQGVNEQFF.

This clonotype showed up just once. This chain uses TRBV6-5 with TRBJ1-1; D is possibly TRBD1 (6 bases). Germline V CDR1 and CDR2: MNHEY, SVGAGI. With 2 bases removed from V and 0 bases from J, the gap between germline ends came to 10 bases. The CDR3 totals 15 residues. The CDR3 loop reads CASSYGRGMNTEAFF. In nucleotides, the CDR3 is TGTGCCAGCAGTTACGGCAGGGGCATGAACACTGAAGCTTTCTTT.

This chain joins TRBV24-1 and TRBJ1-5; TRBD1 might be the D (6 bases). CDR1 is KGHDR, CDR2 SFDVKD, per germline. This CDR3 comprises 13 residues. V dropped 5 bases and J dropped 2 bases, with 6 bases sitting between them. Here the CDR3 reads CATSAGGNQPQHF. The CDR3 region has the DNA TGTGCCACCAGTGCAGGGGGCAATCAGCCCCAGCATTTT.

The J gene is TRBJ2-1, the V gene TRBV5-1, with D perhaps TRBD2 (6 bases). Trimming cost V 0 bases and J 2 bases, with 15 bases left between them. This CDR3 has 17 residues. Germline loops: CDR1 SGHRS, CDR2 YFSETQ. The CDR3 DNA is TGCGCCAGCAGCTTGGAAGCGGGTCATTCCGCCTACAATGAGCAGTTCTTC. The encoded protein is CASSLEAGHSAYNEQFF.

Ten or more counts support this clonotype. The V and J genes are TRBV7-2 and TRBJ2-1, with D possibly matching TRBD2 (5 bases). This CDR3 has 15 amino acids. Germline V gives CDR1 SGHTA, CDR2 FQGNSA. The V and J ends lost 5 bases and 2 bases respectively, with 13 bases between them. The CDR3 region is CASSVSVATYNEQFF. In DNA, the CDR3 is TGTGCCAGCAGCGTTAGCGTCGCTACCTACAATGAGCAGTTCTTC.

This clonotype was picked up a small number of times. This sequence joins TRBV5-1 and TRBJ2-2, with 13 bases that match TRBD2. There are 19 residues in the CDR3. V dropped 3 bases and J dropped 0; count of bases not matched to a gene: 8. Germline V gene lookup returns CDR1 SGHRS and CDR2 YFSETQ. The DNA of the CDR3 is TGCGCCAGCAGCTGGGACGGACTAGCGGGAGTTTCGAACACCGGGGAGCTGTTTTTT. Translating gives CASSWDGLAGVSNTGELFF.

The chain uses TRBV29-1 and TRBJ2-1; the match to TRBD2 covers 10 bases. The CDR3 covers 13 residues. V gave up 7 bases and J gave up 9 bases; unmatched junction bases: 9. Germline CDR1 and CDR2: SQVTM and ANQGSEA. CDR3 sequence reads: CSALAGYGSEQFF. CDR3 DNA: TGCAGCGCACTAGCGGGGTATGGTAGTGAGCAGTTCTTC.

The gene calls are TRBV6-1 and TRBJ2-1, with a tentative D call TRBD2 (5 bases). With 8 bases removed from V and 1 base from J, the gap between germline ends came to 15 bases. Germline CDR1 and CDR2: MNHNS and SASEGT. The CDR3 contains 15 residues. The CDR3 DNA sequence: TGTGCCAGCGCCCCTCGCGGGTTTTCCTACAATGAGCAGTTCTTC. As protein: CASAPRGFSYNEQFF.

This clonotype was counted between two and nine times. V usage is TRBV5-1 and J usage is TRBJ1-2; 7 nucleotides match TRBD1. The V gene's germline CDR1 is SGHRS and CDR2 YFSETQ. The CDR3 totals 14 residues. Unmatched junction bases numbered 7, after V lost 2 bases and J lost 6 bases. CDR3 loop: CASSLRTGGNGYTF. The CDR3 bases are TGCGCCAGCAGCTTACGGACAGGCGGTAATGGCTACACCTTC.

This clonotype was detected many times. The chain uses TRBV21-1 and TRBJ2-3; the table's D call, TRBD2, was not checked against the DNA. TRBV21-1 is a documented pseudogene. The CDR3 length is 23 residues. The CDR3 region is CASSKAWDREGVAGGLRTDTQYF. DNA of the CDR3: TGTGCCAGCAGCAAAGCGTGGGACAGGGAAGGGGTAGCGGGAGGCCTCCGCACAGATACGCAGTATTTT.

The chain links TRBV10-3 to TRBJ1-3; D not resolved. The CDR3 spans 12 residues. The V and J ends lost 6 bases and 0 bases respectively, with 3 bases between them. Germline assignment: CDR1 ENHRY and CDR2 SYGVKD. The chain's CDR3 is CAISVSGNTIYF. CDR3 in DNA: TGTGCCATCAGCGTCTCTGGAAACACCATATATTTT.

This chain uses TRBV6-5 with TRBJ2-7; 11 bases are shared with TRBD1. The CDR3 loop spans 16 amino acids. The V gene end was trimmed by 1 base and the J gene end by 5 bases; junction bases not matched to a gene: 7. CDR1 and CDR2 from the germline V gene are MNHEY and SVGAGI. The CDR3 nucleotides read TGTGCCAGCAGTTACTTCGGGGGACAGGGGGTCGACGAGCAGTACTTC. Its protein is CASSYFGGQGVDEQYF.

The V gene is TRBV21-1, the J gene TRBJ1-1; the D call TRBD1 from the table was never checked on the DNA. TRBV21-1 is a pseudogene. The CDR3 totals 11 residues. For the CDR3, the DNA is TGTGCCAGCAATGAGGGACAAGAAGCTTTCTTT. It codes for CASNEGQEAFF.

The chain carries TRBV12-3 or TRBV12-4 and TRBJ2-1; TRBD2 is a possible D gene (5 bases). The CDR3 is made up of 11 amino acids. Trimming removed 4 bases at V and 12 bases at J, with 10 bases between. This chain's CDR3 is CASSSGEGQFF. In DNA, the CDR3 is TGTGCCAGCAGTTCTGGAGAGGGGCAGTTCTTC.

This clonotype was picked up many times. The CDR3 here is CASSLTAGEETQYF. DNA for the CDR3: TGCGCCAGCAGCTTAACTGCTGGGGAAGAGACCCAGTACTTC. The rearrangement joins TRBV5-1 to TRBJ2-5; no definite D call. Germline V gives CDR1 SGHRS, CDR2 YFSETQ. CDR3 size: 14 residues. Between the trimmed V and J ends, which lost 2 bases and 3 bases, there was a span of 11 bases.

This clonotype was seen repeatedly, ten times or more. The chain employs TRBV6-4 and TRBJ2-3; TRBD2 agrees at 12 bases. Germline V lookup: CDR1 MRHNA, CDR2 SNTAGT. The CDR3 spans 18 residues. V lost 5 bases and J lost 4; bases outside the gene matches: 13. This chain's CDR3 is CASSPLGLAGGTSDTQYF. CDR3 coding DNA: TGTGCCAGCAGTCCCCTGGGGCTAGCGGGAGGGACTTCAGATACGCAGTATTTT.

The CDR3 protein is CSARGGLNQPQHF. DNA for the CDR3: TGCAGTGCTAGGGGGGGCCTCAATCAGCCCCAGCATTTT. The V gene is TRBV20-1, the J gene TRBJ1-5; possibly TRBD1 for D (6 bases). CDR1 is DFQATT, CDR2 SNEGSKA, per germline (reference sequence). Trimming took off 3 bases at V and 3 bases at J, with 9 bases between the two ends. This CDR3 region has 13 residues.

This clonotype was observed many times. The chain carries TRBV5-1 and TRBJ2-5, with D unclear. Germline CDR1 and CDR2: SGHRS and YFSETQ. CDR3 length: 15 amino acids. Trimming pared 0 bases from V and 2 bases from J, leaving 11 bases between. The CDR3 region has the DNA TGCGCCAGCAGCTTGGCCCTAGGCCCTCAAGAGACCCAGTACTTC. This sequence encodes CASSLALGPQETQYF. Full variable domain (missing parts from reference TRBV5-1 and TRBJ2-5): KAGVTQTPRYLIKTRGQQVTLSCSPISGHRSVSWYQQTPGQGLQFLFEYFSETQRNKGNFPGRFSGRQFSNSRSEMNVSTLELGDSALYLCASSLALGPQETQYFGPGTRLLVL.